The 20 T cell receptor beta chains below all came from one sample that was sequenced in a study of metastatic and nonmetastatic thyroid tumors. Patients were all untreated before their thyroid surgery. Via MiXCR, TCRdb re-called the PCR reads. Here the sample spans 7,000 to 9,500 clones, roughly a quarter being singletons. Sequenced: tumor tissue. All receptors come from a female donor with papillary thyroid cancer or a benign thyroid nodule (not recorded which). Some clones in this sample may be carry-over from other donors' samples.

This clone was observed at least ten times. The CDR3: CASSQDGGEMNTEAFF. The CDR3, as DNA: TGCGCCAGCAGCCAAGATGGAGGAGAGATGAACACTGAAGCTTTCTTT. This rearrangement joins TRBV4-3 to TRBJ1-1; D unclear. Germline values: CDR1 LGHNA, CDR2 YSLEER. V dropped 0 bases and J dropped 0 bases, with 11 bases sitting between them. This CDR3 is 16 amino acids long.

This clone was counted at least ten times. The chain links TRBV28 to TRBJ2-1; D is perhaps TRBD2 (5 bases). Trimming took 6 bases from V and 7 from J, leaving 34 bases between them. Germline CDR1 and CDR2: MDHEN and SYDVKM. The CDR3 has 20 residues. As DNA, the CDR3 is TGTGCCAGCAGCTCCCTCATGAAGCCGATTGTGGAGGTAAGAAGAAATGAGCAGTTCTTC. Residues: CASSSLMKPIVEVRRNEQFF. The full variable domain, rest sourced from reference TRBV28 and TRBJ2-1, is DVKVTQSSRYLVKRTGEKVFLECVQDMDHENMFWYRQDPGLGLRLIYFSYDVKMKEKGDIPEGYSVSREKKERFSLILESASTNQTSMYLCASSSLMKPIVEVRRNEQFFGPGTRLTVL.

This clone was found a few times. One junction end disagrees with the germline gene, perhaps due to a read error. The V and J genes are TRBV2 and TRBJ1-1, with 8 bases that match TRBD1. Looked up from germline, CDR1 is SNHLY and CDR2 is FYNNEI. This CDR3 has 14 amino acids. CDR3 bases: TGTGCCAGCAGTGCGGACAGGGTAAACACTGAAGCTCTCTTT. Its translation is CASSADRVNTEALF.

This clone was recorded only once. This chain joins TRBV11-1 and TRBJ2-6; no clear D. CDR1 is SGHAT, CDR2 FQDESV, per germline (reference sequence). The CDR3 has 16 amino acids. Trimming cost V 4 bases and J 0 bases, with 10 bases left between them. The CDR3 region is CASSSWVASGANVLTF. The CDR3, as DNA: TGTGCCAGCAGCTCTTGGGTAGCCTCTGGGGCCAACGTCCTGACTTTC.

In this sample, this clone turned up a few times. An end of the junction differs from the germline gene, which may be a read error. The gene calls are TRBV10-2 and TRBJ2-3; weak D call: TRBD1 (6 bases). Germline CDR1 and CDR2: WSHSY and SAAADI. This CDR3 is 14 amino acids long. The CDR3 is CASSETDRIDTQYF. The CDR3 DNA reads TGCGCCAGCAGTGAGACCGACAGGATAGATACGCAATATTTT.

The table lists this clone with a few counts. V usage is TRBV9 and J usage is TRBJ2-1; D is perhaps TRBD2 (5 bases). CDR3 length: 15 residues. Between the trimmed V and J ends, which lost 0 bases and 3 bases, there was a span of 10 bases. Looked up from germline, CDR1 is SGDLS and CDR2 is YYNGEE. The DNA of the CDR3 is TGTGCCAGCAGCGTAGACGAGGGCGGCTACAATGAGCAGTTCTTC. This sequence encodes CASSVDEGGYNEQFF.

The V gene is TRBV28, the J gene TRBJ1-5; TRBD1 is a possible D gene (6 bases). The CDR3 has 15 residues. V was shortened by 10 bases and J by 4 bases, with 20 bases between the two germline ends. Germline V gene data show CDR1 as MDHEN and CDR2 as SYDVKM. Here the CDR3 reads CATKFPGQRNQPQHF. The CDR3, as DNA: TGTGCCACCAAGTTTCCGGGACAACGAAATCAGCCCCAGCATTTT.

This clone was seen a handful of times. The CDR3 reads CASIPPLSGDYGYTF. CDR3 in DNA: TGTGCCAGTATTCCGCCGTTAAGTGGGGACTATGGCTACACCTTC. The chain links TRBV19 to TRBJ1-2; no clear D. This CDR3 spans 15 amino acids. Germline CDR1 is LNHDA and CDR2 is SQIVND (reference sequence). V lost 7 bases to trimming and J lost 3 bases, with 18 bases between them.

By sample share, this clone is large. The chain combines TRBV6-1 with TRBJ2-7, with a tentative D call TRBD2 (7 bases). V was clipped by 3 bases and J by 1 base, with 10 bases between them. CDR3 length: 14 amino acids. CDR1 is MNHNS and CDR2 is SASEGT in the germline V gene. The CDR3 DNA reads as TGTGCCAGCAGTGAGCGGGGGCGATCCTACGAGCAGTACTTC. It translates to CASSERGRSYEQYF.

As regards this clone: A read error may produce the germline difference seen at one junction end. The chain is built from TRBV6-1 and TRBJ2-3, with 8 bases aligning to TRBD2. CDR1 and CDR2 (germline): MNHNS, SASEGT. The CDR3 loop spans 13 amino acids. This chain's CDR3 is CASSPDAGGPQVF. The CDR3 DNA follows: TGTGCCAGCAGCCCTGATGCGGGAGGCCCGCAGGTATTT.

The chain combines TRBV20-1 with TRBJ1-2, with D possibly matching TRBD1 (6 bases). Trimming shortened V by 0 bases and J by 3 bases, and 11 bases separated the two germline ends. Germline V gives CDR1 DFQATT, CDR2 SNEGSKA (reference sequence). The CDR3 extends over 14 amino acids. The chain's CDR3 is CSARDPGVDYGYTF. The CDR3 DNA is TGCAGTGCTAGAGATCCAGGGGTCGACTATGGCTACACCTTC.

This clone was counted many times. V is TRBV28 and J is TRBJ2-7; D perhaps matches TRBD2 (5 bases). This CDR3 comprises 16 residues. Germline V gene lookup returns CDR1 MDHEN and CDR2 SYDVKM. Trimming left V 5 bases short and J 4 bases short, with 21 bases between. The CDR3 DNA follows: TGTGCCAGCAGTCGCCGGCACCGGGATCAATCTTACGAGCAGTACTTC. As protein: CASSRRHRDQSYEQYF.

This clone ranks as medium-sized (0.01 to 0.1%). V and J are TRBV28 and TRBJ2-5; D gene unclear. Between the trimmed V and J ends, which lost 5 bases and 5 bases, there was a span of 9 bases. The germline CDR1 and CDR2 sequences are MDHEN and SYDVKM. This CDR3 is 12 amino acids long. This CDR3 is CASSPPRETQYF. CDR3 DNA sequence: TGTGCCAGCAGTCCGCCTCGGGAGACCCAGTACTTC.

This clone was detected only a few times. V and J are TRBV27 and TRBJ1-2; possible D gene TRBD1, 6 bases. Germline CDR1 and CDR2: MNHEY and SMNVEV (reference sequence). This CDR3 comprises 13 residues. V lost 6 bases, J lost 4 bases, and 12 bases lay in between. In nucleotides, the CDR3 is TGTGCCAGCAGAATAGACAGGCGCTATGGCTACACCTTC. Translating it yields CASRIDRRYGYTF.

This clone showed up many times. This chain uses TRBV30 with TRBJ2-1, with D possibly TRBD2 on 6 matching bases. V gave up 6 bases and J gave up 0 bases, with 9 bases separating them. The CDR3 contains 13 residues. Germline assignment: CDR1 GTSNPN and CDR2 SVGIG (reference sequence). The CDR3 DNA is TGTGCCTGCGCTAGCGCCTCCTACAATGAGCAGTTCTTC. Encoded protein: CACASASYNEQFF. Using reference TRBV30 and TRBJ2-1 for the parts outside the CDR3, the full variable domain is SQTIHQWPATLVQPVGSPLSLECTVEGTSNPNLYWYRQAAGRGLQLLFYSVGIGQISSEVPQNLSASRPQDRQFILSSKKLLLSDSGFYLCACASASYNEQFFGPGTRLTVL.

This clone is categorized as medium-sized. The chain combines TRBV27 with TRBJ1-2, with 8 bases lining up with TRBD1. Trimming removed 2 bases from V and 4 bases from J; junction bases left unmatched: 0. The CDR3 extends over 13 amino acids. The germline gives CDR1 MNHEY, CDR2 SMNVEV (reference sequence). This CDR3 is CASSLTGGYGYTF. CDR3 nucleotides: TGTGCCAGCAGTTTAACAGGGGGCTATGGCTACACCTTC.

This chain uses TRBV19 with TRBJ1-1; TRBD1 aligns across 8 bases. Germline V lookup: CDR1 LNHDA, CDR2 SQIVND (reference sequence). The CDR3 has 15 residues. Trimming took 3 bases from V and 3 from J; bases not matched to a gene: 6. CDR3 sequence reads: CASSIDRGSDTEAFF. The CDR3 coding sequence is TGTGCCAGTAGTATCGACAGGGGTTCGGACACTGAAGCTTTCTTT.

Judged by abundance, this clone is medium-sized. The V call is TRBV24-1, the J call TRBJ2-1; no definite D call. The germline CDR1 and CDR2 sequences are KGHDR and SFDVKD. Trimming left V 7 bases short and J 8 bases short, with 8 bases between. This CDR3 is 11 amino acids long. CDR3 nucleotides: TGTGCCACCAGCCTCTGGGATGAGCAGTTCTTC. This translates into CATSLWDEQFF.

This clone was seen only once. This CDR3 reads CASSLWGQGALHF. Here the CDR3 DNA reads TGTGCCAGCAGCTTATGGGGACAGGGGGCCCTCCACTTT. The rearrangement uses TRBV11-2 and TRBJ1-6, with 11 bases that match TRBD1. The CDR3 is 13 residues long. Trimming removed 2 bases from V and 14 bases from J; junction bases left unmatched: 2. The V gene's germline CDR1 is SGHAT and CDR2 FQNNGV.

This clone ranks as medium-sized. CDR3 residues: CASSLEGHPGNTIYF. CDR3 in DNA: TGTGCCAGCAGCTTAGAGGGACACCCTGGAAACACCATATATTTT. This chain links TRBV11-2 with TRBJ1-3; D possibly corresponds to TRBD1 (6 bases). In germline, CDR1 is SGHAT, CDR2 FQNNGV. This CDR3 region has 15 residues. Trimming removed 0 bases from V and 2 bases from J, with 8 bases in between.